This T cell receptor (beta chain) originates from a study of T cells in Graves' hyperthyroidism and ophthalmopathy. General study points: The model made its ophthalmopathy prediction, and onset followed a median approximately 6 months later.

When ophthalmopathy did not progress within 18 months, Graves' hyperthyroidism was considered stable. Uncontrolled infections, other autoimmune diseases, pregnancy or lactation led to exclusion of patients. PBMCs were derived from roughly 10 ml fresh peripheral blood. RNA transcripts served as the template for amplifying TCR beta CDR3 regions. Carried out on the TCR CDR3, a first-round RT-PCR used the HTBI primer set. TCRdb reprocessed the multiplex PCR reads via MiXCR and lists one record per CDR3 protein. The repertoire includes a few hundred thousand distinct CDR3 sequences, more than 15% of them detected once, and approximately 14% sits in the top ten. This clonotype was picked up many times. Its matching antigen is unknown. Material for sequencing was blood. This sequence was found in a woman aged 18-30 years with Graves' hyperthyroidism.

In DNA form, the CDR3 reads TGTGCCAGCAGTTACGCAGGGTCCTACGAGCAGTACTTC. This sequence encodes CASSYAGSYEQYF. The chain couples TRBV6-2 or TRBV6-3 to TRBJ2-7; D is perhaps TRBD1 (5 bases). Trimming removed 2 bases at V and 1 base at J, with 6 bases between. The CDR3 has 13 amino acids. From germline, CDR1 is MNHEY and CDR2 SVGEGT.